This T cell receptor beta chain was sequenced for a study of T cell responses to AZD1222 COVID-19 vaccine. Study-wide findings and caveats: There were vaccine-associated CD4 TCRs across spike, dominant at 160-218 and 743-854. Mostly white British, mostly female donors; authors suggested clonal diversity may be underestimated. Spike-specific TCR breadth and depth went up after people got two AZD1222 doses. Repertoires were collected only later (after the peak T cell response had occurred).

Deletions cut 7 bases from V and 5 bases from J, with 11 bases between. Germline CDR1 DFQATT, CDR2 SNEGSKA (reference sequence). The CDR3 has 11 residues. On this clone itself: Its target is not known.

TCRdb's copy holds only in-frame clones and misses some; the assay was immunoSEQ multiplex PCR. The table lists 55,000 to 65,000 clones, approximately 88% of them singletons, with around 15% in the top ten. The sequence derives from an adult in good health. This specimen was peripheral blood, taken on day 0 of AZD1222 vaccination. The chain has TRBV20-1 and TRBJ1-2; no clear D gene. The CDR3: CSVGVKYGYTF. The CDR3 nucleotides read TGCAGTGTCGGAGTAAAATATGGCTACACCTTC.